The 11 T cell receptor beta chains given below trace back to one sample, sequenced in a study of blood T cell repertoires in COVID-19. Method: immunoSEQ multiplex PCR; TCRdb's copy keeps in-frame clones and lacks some. The sample contains 70,000 to 95,000 clones, 75% to 85% of which appear only once. Sequencing was performed on peripheral blood. The receptor set was obtained from a human donor in a cohort sampled during active COVID-19.

V gene TRBV15 combines with J gene TRBJ2-1, with 11 bases matching TRBD2. The CDR3 consists of 17 residues. Germline CDR1 and CDR2: LNHNV and YYDKDF (reference sequence). V was clipped by 0 bases and J by 5 bases; unmatched bases: 6. The CDR3 region has the DNA TGTGCCACCAGCAGAGATCGAGGGACTAGCGGTAACAATGAGCAGTTCTTC. This encodes CATSRDRGTSGNNEQFF.

As to this clone: This sample also contains other DNA sequences that code for the same CDR3. V is TRBV10-3 and J is TRBJ1-5; 8 positions match TRBD1. The V gene's germline CDR1 is ENHRY and CDR2 SYGVKD. Trimming cost V 8 bases and J 0 bases; bases outside gene matches: 3. The CDR3 runs 14 residues. CDR3 in amino acids: CAIGTGDSNQPQHF. The CDR3 coding sequence is TGTGCCATCGGGACAGGAGATAGCAATCAGCCCCAGCATTTT.

This clone came up a few times. The chain links TRBV6-4 to TRBJ1-6; D perhaps matches TRBD1 (6 bases). The CDR3 consists of 14 residues. Germline CDR1 MRHNA, CDR2 SNTAGT. V was clipped by 6 bases and J by 7 bases, with 13 bases between them. The CDR3 DNA is TGTGCCAGCAGACCAGGGGTTGAGAATTCACCCCTCCACTTT. Translation: CASRPGVENSPLHF.

This clone was found a few times. This rearrangement joins TRBV6-6 to TRBJ1-1, with TRBD1 matching over 7 bases. This CDR3 has 14 amino acids. V lost 6 bases, J lost 0 bases, and 4 bases stayed unmatched. CDR1 MNHNY and CDR2 SVGAGI come from the germline V gene (reference sequence). Here the CDR3 DNA reads TGTGCCAGCAGGTGGGACAGTCTGAACACTGAAGCTTTCTTT. Its protein product is CASRWDSLNTEAFF.

The chain carries TRBV5-1 and TRBJ2-3; tentative D call: TRBD2 (6 bases). Germline V CDR1 and CDR2: SGHRS, YFSETQ. CDR3 length: 16 residues. V lost 4 bases, J lost 0 bases, and 15 bases lay in between. The CDR3 loop is CASSLGTLGSTDTQYF. CDR3 in DNA: TGCGCCAGCAGCCTAGGGACTCTTGGGAGCACAGATACGCAGTATTTT. Complete variable domain (other parts from reference TRBV5-1 and TRBJ2-3): KAGVTQTPRYLIKTRGQQVTLSCSPISGHRSVSWYQQTPGQGLQFLFEYFSETQRNKGNFPGRFSGRQFSNSRSEMNVSTLELGDSALYLCASSLGTLGSTDTQYFGPGTRLTVL.

The CDR3 nucleotides are TGTGCCAGCAGCGACCGGACAGGGGGGGGGACCCAGTACTTC. Protein: CASSDRTGGGTQYF. The chain links TRBV7-2 to TRBJ2-5; 10 positions match TRBD1. The CDR3 spans 14 residues. With V trimmed by 5 bases and J by 7 bases, 7 bases remained unmatched. The germline V gene has CDR1 SGHTA and CDR2 FQGNSA.

The gene calls are TRBV19 and TRBJ1-2; D gene ambiguous. The CDR3 is 14 residues long. Germline-derived CDR1 and CDR2 are LNHDA and SQIVND (reference sequence). The V gene lost 6 bases and the J gene lost 3 bases, with 14 bases spanning the gap. The DNA of the CDR3 is TGTGCCAGTAGGTCAGGAGGGTCTGACTATGGCTACACCTTC. Translating it yields CASRSGGSDYGYTF.

This clone appeared once. The chain joins TRBV6-5 to TRBJ1-6; 9 bases fit TRBD1. The germline V gene encodes CDR1 MNHEY and CDR2 SVGAGI. The V segment lost 4 bases and the J segment 8 bases; nucleotides outside the gene matches: 9. This CDR3 has 16 residues. CDR3 sequence reads: CASSSPDRGVHSPLHF. Written as DNA, the CDR3 is TGTGCCAGCAGTTCCCCCGACAGGGGGGTTCATTCACCCCTCCACTTT.

The chain uses TRBV3-1 (or the pseudogene TRBV3-2) and TRBJ1-1; 11 bases are shared with TRBD1. J gave up 3 bases and V 2 bases, and 8 bases lay outside the gene matches. Germline-derived CDR1 and CDR2 are LGHDT and YNNKEL (reference sequence). The length of the CDR3 is 17 residues. CDR3 residues: CASSQLGDRGSDTEAFF. The DNA for the CDR3 is TGTGCCAGCAGCCAATTGGGGGACAGGGGGTCGGACACTGAAGCTTTCTTT.

This rearrangement joins TRBV4-1 to TRBJ1-1; the match to TRBD1 covers 9 bases. The V segment lost 6 bases and the J segment 5 bases; nucleotides outside the gene matches: 7. The CDR3 has 14 amino acids. Germline V gives CDR1 MGHRA, CDR2 YSYEKL. Here the CDR3 DNA reads TGCGCCAGCAGGCCCGGGACAGGGTCAACTGAAGCTTTCTTT. Its protein product is CASRPGTGSTEAFF.

The V call is TRBV7-6, the J call TRBJ2-1; D possibly corresponds to TRBD2 (6 bases). Germline loops: CDR1 SGHVS, CDR2 FNYEAQ. V lost 6 bases to trimming and J lost 9 bases, with 24 bases between them. The CDR3 has 16 residues. The CDR3 coding sequence is TGTGCCAGCAGACGGACGCCCGGGACGCAAGCGGGTGAGCAGTTCTTC. Translation: CASRRTPGTQAGEQFF.